This T cell receptor (beta chain) was observed in a study of T cells in Graves' hyperthyroidism and ophthalmopathy. With a duration under 2 months, the hyperthyroidism was newly diagnosed in patients aged 18 to 65. Thyroid ultrasound, orbital computed tomography, clinical symptoms, and serum thyroxine and TRAb underpinned diagnoses. General study findings and limits: Among thyroid clonotypes expanded above 0.001, most also appeared in blood.

As regards this clonotype: Its antigen remains unknown.

Researchers amplified the TCR beta CDR3 regions from RNA transcripts. The HTBI primer set drove a first-round RT-PCR of the TCR CDR3. TCRdb re-called the multiplex PCR reads with MiXCR, one entry per CDR3 protein. In the table there are about 690,000 distinct CDR3 sequences, 17% of which are singletons. From germline, CDR1 is DFQATT and CDR2 SNEGSKA (reference sequence). J was trimmed by 0 bases and V by 1 base; bases with no gene match: 9. CDR3 length: 17 amino acids. The chain joins TRBV20-1 to TRBJ2-3; 8 positions match TRBD2. The sequence derives from a man aged 45 to 65 with Graves' hyperthyroidism. The sequenced sample consisted of blood. CDR3 sequence (DNA): TGCAGTGCTAGAGCCCCGGGTAGCGGGAAGAGCACAGATACGCAGTATTTT. Its translation is CSARAPGSGKSTDTQYF.